Below, 2 T cell receptor beta chains from the same sample are listed, as sequenced in a study of control samples from healthy donors and cancer patients. Clones were read by immunoSEQ multiplex PCR, and TCRdb kept only the in-frame ones, dropping some. The sample lists about 130,000 clones, roughly 90% occurring once. The material sequenced was blood. The receptors stem from a man aged 50-60 years in good health.

This rearrangement joins TRBV29-1 to TRBJ1-1, with D possibly matching TRBD1 (5 bases). This CDR3 contains 13 residues. Between the trimmed V and J ends, which lost 3 bases and 0 bases, there was a span of 8 bases. Germline assignment: CDR1 SQVTM and CDR2 ANQGSEA. The CDR3 sequence is CSVETELNTEAFF. The CDR3 region has the DNA TGCAGCGTTGAGACAGAGCTGAACACTGAAGCTTTCTTT.

The J gene is TRBJ2-6, the V gene TRBV28; TRBD1 agrees at 7 bases. The junction had 8 bases not matched to a gene; V was cut back by 3 bases and J by 0 bases. Per the germline V gene, CDR1 is MDHEN and CDR2 is SYDVKM. The CDR3 extends over 18 amino acids. CDR3 in DNA: TGTGCCAGCAGTTTGCGGACAGGAGCCGGCTCTGGGGCCAACGTCCTGACTTTC. Residues: CASSLRTGAGSGANVLTF.